These 22 T cell receptor beta chains were all obtained from the same sample, sequenced in a study of early T cells in non-severe SARS-CoV-2 infection. TCRdb analysed the 5' RACE reads with MiXCR anew, one entry per CDR3 protein. The sample records tens of thousands of distinct CDR3 sequences, roughly 8.7% being singletons. The sample comprised whole blood. All receptors come from an adult who was a healthcare worker with PCR-confirmed SARS-CoV-2 infection or an uninfected control (not recorded which).

Ten or more counts support this clonotype. The chain joins TRBV20-1 to TRBJ2-7; D may be TRBD2 (6 bases). Germline values: CDR1 DFQATT, CDR2 SNEGSKA (reference sequence). This CDR3 is built from 15 residues. Trimming cost V 6 bases and J 4 bases, with 22 bases left between them. DNA for the CDR3: TGCAGTGCCAACCCCGCTAGCGCGGAACGATACGAGCAGTACTTC. It specifies CSANPASAERYEQYF.

The chain uses TRBV7-9 and TRBJ2-1; TRBD2 is a possible D gene (6 bases). CDR1 and CDR2 from the germline V gene are SEHNR and FQNEAQ (reference sequence). V shed 1 base and J shed 7 bases, with 11 bases lying between them. The CDR3 is made up of 14 amino acids. CDR3 region: CASSLVTSYNEQFF. CDR3 sequence (DNA): TGTGCCAGCAGCTTAGTTACTAGCTATAATGAGCAGTTCTTC.

This clonotype was recorded at least ten times. The chain employs TRBV6-1 and TRBJ2-5, with 7 bases matching TRBD1. The CDR3 extends over 13 amino acids. J was trimmed by 4 bases and V by 6 bases; bases with no gene match: 5. Germline CDR1 reads MNHNS; CDR2 reads SASEGT. The CDR3 DNA is TGTGCCAGCAGGAGACAGGGCCCAGAGACCCAGTACTTC. As protein: CASRRQGPETQYF.

This clonotype was counted a few times. The genes are TRBV3-1 and TRBJ2-7; unclear D gene. Between the trimmed V and J ends, which lost 0 bases and 3 bases, there was a span of 9 bases. The CDR3 consists of 14 residues. CDR1 LGHDT and CDR2 YNNKEL come from the germline V gene (reference sequence). CDR3 DNA sequence: TGTGCCAGCAGCCAAGATCTAGGCAGCTACGAGCAGTACTTC. Encoded protein: CASSQDLGSYEQYF.

This clonotype was seen ten or more times. The chain carries TRBV11-2 and TRBJ1-2; possibly TRBD1 for D (6 bases). V lost 4 bases and J 8 bases, leaving 17 bases between the germline ends. The CDR3 is 14 residues long. The germline gives CDR1 SGHAT, CDR2 FQNNGV. The CDR3 reads CASSSHRGGEGYTF. In DNA form, the CDR3 reads TGTGCCAGCAGCTCCCATAGGGGGGGTGAGGGCTACACCTTC.

This clonotype was counted many times. The J gene is TRBJ1-6, the V gene TRBV7-2; 8 positions agree with TRBD1. The CDR3 loop spans 15 amino acids. Trimming cost V 4 bases and J 10 bases; bases outside gene matches: 9. The germline CDR1 and CDR2 sequences are SGHTA and FQGNSA. The CDR3 DNA reads as TGTGCCAGCAGCTCCTCACAGGGGGGAAGGTCACCCCTCCACTTT. Translation gives CASSSSQGGRSPLHF. The full variable domain, in which reference TRBV7-2 and TRBJ1-6 provide the parts outside the CDR3, is GAGVSQSPSNKVTEKGKDVELRCDPISGHTALYWYRQSLGQGLEFLIYFQGNSAPDKSGLPSDRFSAERTGGSVSTLTIQRTQQEDSAVYLCASSSSQGGRSPLHFGNGTRLTVT.

V and J are TRBV5-1 and TRBJ2-3; either TRBD1 or TRBD2 may supply D (7 bases each). The CDR3 spans 16 residues. Trimming shortened V by 3 bases and J by 4 bases, and 18 bases separated the two germline ends. Per germline, CDR1 SGHRS and CDR2 YFSETQ. The CDR3 nucleotides read TGCGCCAGCAGCTCGGAGACAGGGAGGGAGCCAGATACGCAGTATTTT. Its translation is CASSSETGREPDTQYF.

This chain uses TRBV5-6 with TRBJ2-7, with 14 bases lining up with TRBD2. V lost 3 bases, J lost 5 bases, and 7 bases stayed unmatched. The CDR3 has 16 residues. Germline-derived CDR1 and CDR2 are SGHDT and YYEEEE. In DNA, the CDR3 is TGTGCCAGCAGCTCAAGGACTAGCGGGAGGAGGAACGAGCAGTACTTC. Translated, it gives CASSSRTSGRRNEQYF.

This clonotype turned up a few times. This sequence joins TRBV4-3 and TRBJ2-3; no reliable D call. The V gene lost 0 bases and the J gene lost 0 bases, with 16 bases spanning the gap. The V gene's germline CDR1 is LGHNA and CDR2 YSLEER. The CDR3 spans 18 residues. The CDR3 sequence: CASSQETGGSRSTDTQYF. The CDR3 DNA reads as TGCGCCAGCAGCCAAGAGACCGGCGGAAGCCGGAGCACAGATACGCAGTATTTT.

This clonotype was counted ten times or more. This chain joins TRBV11-2 and TRBJ1-1, with TRBD1 as a possible D gene (6 bases). With 5 bases removed from V and 1 base from J, the gap between germline ends came to 11 bases. The CDR3 contains 14 residues. Germline V gene lookup returns CDR1 SGHAT and CDR2 FQNNGV. The CDR3 protein is CASSAGQTNTEAFF. The CDR3 DNA sequence: TGTGCCAGCAGCGCCGGACAGACGAACACTGAAGCTTTCTTT.

This clonotype was picked up a small number of times. V and J are TRBV20-1 and TRBJ2-2; a weak D match, TRBD2 (6 bases). CDR1 is DFQATT, CDR2 SNEGSKA, per germline (reference sequence). The V end lost 8 bases, the J end lost 9 bases, and 19 bases lay between the germline ends. The CDR3 totals 13 residues. The CDR3 nucleotides read TGCAGTTGTTCGGAGGGCTCAACCAGGGAGCTGTTTTTT. The encoded protein is CSCSEGSTRELFF.

V and J are TRBV7-2 and TRBJ2-2; no firm D call. The germline V gene encodes CDR1 SGHTA and CDR2 FQGNSA. The CDR3 is 15 residues long. V was clipped by 5 bases and J by 2 bases, with 12 bases between them. Here the CDR3 reads CASSQLGGNTGELFF. CDR3 in DNA: TGTGCCAGCAGCCAGCTTGGCGGAAACACCGGGGAGCTGTTTTTT.

This clonotype was counted only a few times. This sequence joins TRBV3-1 and TRBJ2-3; 10 bases are a match to TRBD2. Per germline, CDR1 LGHDT and CDR2 YNNKEL (reference sequence). This CDR3 has 16 residues. V lost 1 base and J lost 2; bases outside the gene matches: 3. In DNA, the CDR3 is TGTGCCAGCAGCCAAGGGCTAGCGGGGGCCACAGATACGCAGTATTTT. This gives the protein CASSQGLAGATDTQYF.

This clonotype was detected ten times or more. This chain links TRBV7-9 with TRBJ2-7; 10 bases map to TRBD1. The germline V gene encodes CDR1 SEHNR and CDR2 FQNEAQ (reference sequence). This CDR3 is built from 14 residues. V trimming: 3 bases; J trimming: 6 bases; junction bases outside the gene matches: 5. The CDR3 DNA sequence: TGTGCCAGCAGCTTTTCGGGACAGGGGACCGAGCAGTACTTC. This gives the protein CASSFSGQGTEQYF.

This clonotype was seen ten or more times. The genes are TRBV5-4 and TRBJ2-3; no clear D. CDR1 is SGHNT, CDR2 YYREEE, per germline (reference sequence). V shed 1 base and J shed 5 bases, with 5 bases lying between them. This CDR3 region has 12 residues. The CDR3 sequence is CASSLIGDTQYF. DNA of the CDR3: TGTGCCAGCAGCTTGATCGGAGATACGCAGTATTTT.

This clonotype was found many times. The rearrangement links TRBV7-2 to TRBJ1-2; 11 bases map to TRBD1. Trimming cost V 5 bases and J 4 bases; bases outside gene matches: 6. Per the germline V gene, CDR1 is SGHTA and CDR2 is FQGNSA. The CDR3 is made up of 15 amino acids. Here the CDR3 DNA reads TGTGCCAGCAGCGTGGGACAGGGGGTTTTCTATGGCTACACCTTC. Its protein product is CASSVGQGVFYGYTF.

In regard to this clonotype: Just one base apart from a much larger clone, this may be a read error. The CDR3 here is CTSSLLGTDTQYF. DNA of the CDR3: TGTACCAGCAGCTTGCTGGGGACAGATACGCAGTATTTT. J is TRBJ2-3 and V is TRBV5-6; D gene unclear. CDR1 is SGHDT, CDR2 YYEEEE, per germline. The CDR3 contains 13 residues.

This clonotype was recorded many times. The J gene is TRBJ2-1, the V gene TRBV7-3; D gene unclear. CDR1 and CDR2 from the germline V gene are SGHTA and FQGTGA. This CDR3 has 15 amino acids. The ends were cut back, 5 bases at V and 5 bases at J, with 16 bases in the middle. Here the CDR3 DNA reads TGTGCCAGCAGCCCAAACCTCGGCGCTAACAATGAGCAGTTCTTC. Translation: CASSPNLGANNEQFF.

This clonotype was picked up many times. This chain links TRBV3-1 with TRBJ2-7; D is possibly TRBD2 (6 bases). Between the trimmed V and J ends, which lost 4 bases and 2 bases, there was a span of 12 bases. Germline CDR1 and CDR2: LGHDT and YNNKEL (reference sequence). The length of the CDR3 is 14 residues. The CDR3 is CASSPAGGTYEQYF. For the CDR3, the DNA is TGTGCCAGCAGCCCGGCTGGGGGGACCTACGAGCAGTACTTC.

This clonotype has a handful of counts. V usage is TRBV3-1 and J usage is TRBJ1-2; 8 bases match TRBD1. The CDR3 is 13 amino acids. Trimming cost V 3 bases and J 7 bases; bases outside gene matches: 4. Germline values: CDR1 LGHDT, CDR2 YNNKEL (reference sequence). The CDR3 here is CASSHTDRAGYTF. CDR3 coding DNA: TGTGCCAGCAGCCATACGGACAGGGCTGGCTACACCTTC.

This clonotype was seen at least ten times. The chain employs TRBV7-3 and TRBJ2-1; 13 bases align to TRBD2. J gave up 15 bases and V 4 bases, and 9 bases lay outside the gene matches. Germline V gives CDR1 SGHTA, CDR2 FQGTGA. The CDR3 length is 14 residues. The CDR3 loop is CASSSGLAGEVPFF. In DNA, the CDR3 is TGTGCCAGCAGCTCTGGACTAGCGGGAGAAGTCCCGTTCTTC.

Many counts were recorded for this clonotype. V is TRBV9 and J is TRBJ2-1; TRBD2 aligns across 9 bases. The CDR3 totals 15 residues. Per the germline V gene, CDR1 is SGDLS and CDR2 is YYNGEE. Trimming removed 1 base from V and 4 bases from J; junction bases left unmatched: 3. The CDR3 protein is CASSVRLAGYNEQFF. The CDR3 region has the DNA TGTGCCAGCAGCGTACGCCTAGCGGGGTACAATGAGCAGTTCTTC.